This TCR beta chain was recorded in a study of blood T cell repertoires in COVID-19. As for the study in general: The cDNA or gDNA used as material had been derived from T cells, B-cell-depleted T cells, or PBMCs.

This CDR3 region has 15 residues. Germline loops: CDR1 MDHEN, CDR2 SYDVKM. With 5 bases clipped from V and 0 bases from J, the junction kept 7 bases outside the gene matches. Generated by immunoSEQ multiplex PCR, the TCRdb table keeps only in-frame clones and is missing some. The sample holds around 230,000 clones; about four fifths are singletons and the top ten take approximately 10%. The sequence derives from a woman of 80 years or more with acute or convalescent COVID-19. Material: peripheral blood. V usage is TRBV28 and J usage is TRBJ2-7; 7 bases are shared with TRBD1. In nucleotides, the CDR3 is TGTGCCAGCAGTACCCCAGGGGGACCCTCCTACGAGCAGTACTTC. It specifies CASSTPGGPSYEQYF. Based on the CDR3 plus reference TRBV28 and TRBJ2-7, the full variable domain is DVKVTQSSRYLVKRTGEKVFLECVQDMDHENMFWYRQDPGLGLRLIYFSYDVKMKEKGDIPEGYSVSREKKERFSLILESASTNQTSMYLCASSTPGGPSYEQYFGPGTRLTVT.